These T cell receptor beta chains were read from a single sample in a study of T cell therapy after organ transplantation. Profiling relied on immunoSEQ multiplex PCR, and the TCRdb table lists in-frame clones only, not all of them. The sample yields tens of thousands of clones, 85% to 95% seen once. The antigens of these receptors remain unknown. This specimen was CD8+ T cells from blood, taken before autologous CMV-specific T cell therapy. The receptor set was obtained from a human patient who had received a solid organ transplant and had CMV disease. Each CDR3 is given with its conserved first and last residue. The order of the fields is clone size, V gene, J gene, CDR3 length, D gene, CDR3 protein, CDR3 DNA. D genes are given only for firm matches. Not all rows give a size; the values are once, few, many and, for expanded clones, a class.

-	TRBV7-9	TRBJ2-7	14	-	CASSLDGDYYEQYF	TGTGCCAGCAGCTTAGACGGCGATTACTACGAGCAGTACTTC
-	TRBV4-1	TRBJ1-5	13	-	CASSHLNTQPQHF	TGCGCCAGCAGCCACCTGAACACCCAGCCCCAGCATTTT
-	TRBV14	TRBJ1-1	14	-	CASSQGGGLTEAFF	TGTGCCAGCAGCCAGGGTGGGGGCCTCACTGAAGCTTTCTTT
once	TRBV7-9	TRBJ2-3	19	-	CASSSREWAGMTSTDTQYF	TGTGCCAGCAGCTCCCGGGAATGGGCAGGAATGACTAGCACAGATACGCAGTATTTT
-	TRBV5-6	TRBJ1-2	12	-	CASSIRNYGYTF	TGTGCCAGCAGCATAAGAAACTATGGCTACACCTTC
-	TRBV7-6	TRBJ2-1	15	-	CASSLVGTLYNEQFF	TGTGCCAGCAGCTTAGTGGGGACCCTCTACAATGAGCAGTTCTTC
-	TRBV6-1	TRBJ1-1	13	TRBD1	CASTDRNPTEAFF	TGTGCCAGCACGGACAGGAACCCAACCGAAGCTTTCTTT
-	TRBV10-3	TRBJ2-1	19	TRBD2	CAISEPRTGTSGRFDEQFF	TGTGCCATCAGTGAGCCGCGAACCGGGACTAGCGGGCGTTTTGATGAGCAGTTCTTC
once	TRBV16	TRBJ2-2	14	-	CASSPLPNTGELFF	TGTGCCAGCAGCCCGCTTCCTAACACCGGGGAGCTGTTTTTT
-	TRBV7-9	TRBJ2-7	15	TRBD1	CASERQGAPTYEQYF	TGTGCCAGCGAGCGGCAGGGGGCCCCTACCTACGAGCAGTACTTC
-	TRBV7-3	TRBJ2-7	16	-	CASSSRRDAISYEQYF	TGTGCCAGCAGCTCCCGCCGGGACGCAATCTCCTACGAGCAGTACTTC
-	TRBV19	TRBJ1-5	15	-	CASSRGQHSNQPQHF	TGTGCCAGTAGTCGAGGACAGCATAGCAATCAGCCCCAGCATTTT
once	TRBV11-3	TRBJ2-5	14	-	CASSSAGEEETQYF	TGTGCCAGCAGCTCAGCAGGGGAGGAAGAGACCCAGTACTTC
-	TRBV5-1	TRBJ1-2	13	-	CASSLDRRNGYTF	TGCGCCAGCAGCTTGGACAGGCGGAATGGCTACACCTTC
-	TRBV29-1	TRBJ1-2	13	TRBD1	CSVVGRGAYGYTF	TGCAGCGTTGTAGGCAGGGGGGCGTATGGCTACACCTTC
-	TRBV7-9	TRBJ1-4	15	-	CASSHVGRPGEKLFF	TGTGCCAGCAGCCACGTAGGGCGGCCCGGAGAAAAACTGTTTTTT
-	TRBV10-3	TRBJ1-1	12	-	CATGHPNTEAFF	TGTGCCACGGGACATCCGAACACTGAAGCTTTCTTT
-	TRBV5-1	TRBJ2-1	12	-	CASHTGLNEQFF	TGCGCCAGCCATACGGGGTTAAATGAGCAGTTCTTC
-	TRBV5-1	TRBJ2-2	16	-	CASSLILAWDTGELFF	TGCGCCAGCAGCTTGATCCTAGCGTGGGACACCGGGGAGCTGTTTTTT
-	TRBV19	TRBJ2-2	13	-	CASSPGQTGELFF	TGTGCCAGTAGTCCCGGACAGACCGGGGAGCTGTTTTTT
once	TRBV5-6	TRBJ2-7	15	TRBD1	CASSLDRGNSYEQYF	TGTGCCAGCAGCTTGGACAGGGGTAACTCCTACGAGCAGTACTTC
-	TRBV7-9	TRBJ2-3	13	-	CATDSADTDTQYF	TGTGCCACCGACTCAGCGGACACAGATACGCAGTATTTT
-	TRBV29-1	TRBJ2-7	13	-	CSVEGGGGYEQYF	TGCAGCGTTGAAGGGGGAGGGGGATACGAGCAGTACTTC
-	TRBV4-3	TRBJ1-2	14	-	CASSHGTPKRGYTF	TGCGCCAGCAGTCACGGGACTCCTAAGAGGGGCTACACCTTC
once	TRBV11-2	TRBJ2-2	15	TRBD1	CASSFGQGTTGELFF	TGTGCCAGCAGCTTCGGACAGGGTACCACCGGGGAGCTGTTTTTT
-	TRBV2	TRBJ1-1	19	TRBD1	CASTHDDKGEDRQNTEAFF	TGTGCCAGCACTCACGACGATAAGGGTGAGGACAGGCAGAACACTGAAGCTTTCTTT
-	TRBV25-1	TRBJ1-2	13	-	CASSGGGGYGYTF	TGTGCCAGCAGTGGAGGGGGTGGCTATGGCTACACCTTC
-	TRBV13	TRBJ2-5	15	TRBD1	CASSLGTGGRKTQYF	TGTGCCAGCAGCTTAGGGACAGGGGGCCGAAAGACCCAGTACTTC
-	TRBV13	TRBJ1-5	15	-	CASSIMGQGDQPQHF	TGTGCCAGCAGCATCATGGGGCAGGGCGATCAGCCCCAGCATTTT
-	TRBV5-6	TRBJ2-7	14	-	CASSLGRLTYEQYF	TGTGCCAGCAGCTTGGGACGGCTGACCTACGAGCAGTACTTC
once	TRBV9	TRBJ1-1	13	-	CASSEGGGTEAFF	TGTGCCAGCAGCGAAGGAGGGGGCACTGAAGCTTTCTTT
-	TRBV27	TRBJ1-1	15	-	CASSLGSAGNTEAFF	TGTGCCAGCAGTTTAGGCTCCGCTGGGAACACTGAAGCTTTCTTT